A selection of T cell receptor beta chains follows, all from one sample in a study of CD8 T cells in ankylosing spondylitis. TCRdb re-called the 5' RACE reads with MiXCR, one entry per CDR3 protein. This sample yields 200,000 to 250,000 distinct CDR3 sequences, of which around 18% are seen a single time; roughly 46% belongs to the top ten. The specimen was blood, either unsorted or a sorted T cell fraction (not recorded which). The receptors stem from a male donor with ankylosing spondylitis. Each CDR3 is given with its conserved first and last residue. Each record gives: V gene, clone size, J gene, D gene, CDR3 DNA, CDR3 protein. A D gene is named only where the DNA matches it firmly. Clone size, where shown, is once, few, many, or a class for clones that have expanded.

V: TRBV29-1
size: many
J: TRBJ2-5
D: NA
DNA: TGCAGCGTTGAAGAAGGGCTGGAGACCCAGTACTTC
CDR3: CSVEEGLETQYF

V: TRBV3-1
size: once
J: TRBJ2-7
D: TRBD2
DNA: TGTGCCAGCAGCCATCAAGCGGGGGCCCCCTCGCAGCAGTACTTC
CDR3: CASSHQAGAPSQQYF

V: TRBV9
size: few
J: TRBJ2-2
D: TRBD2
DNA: TGTGCCAGCAGCGTAGCCCTAGCGGGACCTTTAGACACCGGGGAGCTGTTTTTT
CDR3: CASSVALAGPLDTGELFF

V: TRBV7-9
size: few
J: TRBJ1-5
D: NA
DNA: TGTGCCAGCAGCTTGGAGGGAGGACAGCAGCCCCAGCATTTT
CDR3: CASSLEGGQQPQHF

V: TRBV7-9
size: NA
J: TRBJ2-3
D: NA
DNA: TGTGCCAGCACCCATTTCACAGATACGCAGTGTTTT
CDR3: CASTHFTDTQCF

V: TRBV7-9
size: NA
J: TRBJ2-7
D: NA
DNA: TGTGCCAGCAGCTTAGTACAGCACGAGCAGTACTTC
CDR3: CASSLVQHEQYF

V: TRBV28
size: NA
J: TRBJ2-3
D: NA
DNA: TGTGCCAGCAGTTTCCTCGCGGCCGGAGATACGCAGTATTTT
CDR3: CASSFLAAGDTQYF

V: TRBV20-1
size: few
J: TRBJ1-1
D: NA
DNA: TGCAGTGCCATAAAGGGGGAGAGGACTGAAGCTTTCTTT
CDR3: CSAIKGERTEAFF

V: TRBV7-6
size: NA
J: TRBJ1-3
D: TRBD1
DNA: TGTGCCAGCAGCTCAGGACAGGGGCTCTCTGGAAACACCATATATTTT
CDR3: CASSSGQGLSGNTIYF

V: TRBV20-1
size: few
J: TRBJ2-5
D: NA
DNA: TGCAGTGCTGTTCAGGGATTTGTGGCCCTAGAAGAGACCCAGTACTTC
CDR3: CSAVQGFVALEETQYF

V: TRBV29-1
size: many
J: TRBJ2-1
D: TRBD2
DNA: TGCAGCGCTGCCGGACTAGTCGGTTGGGAGCAGTTCTTC
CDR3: CSAAGLVGWEQFF

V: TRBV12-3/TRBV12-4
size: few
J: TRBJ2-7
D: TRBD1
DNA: TGTGCCAGCAGCCTTAGACAGGGGCCGTACGAGCAGTACTTC
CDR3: CASSLRQGPYEQYF

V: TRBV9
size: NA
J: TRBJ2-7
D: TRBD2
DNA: TGTGCCAGCAGCTTGGGGGGGACTAGCGGCTACGAGCAGTACTTC
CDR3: CASSLGGTSGYEQYF

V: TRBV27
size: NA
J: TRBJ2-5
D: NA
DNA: TGTGCCAGCAGTTTATGGCCCGGAGAGACCCAGTACTTC
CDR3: CASSLWPGETQYF

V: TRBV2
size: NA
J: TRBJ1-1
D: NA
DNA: TGTGCCAGCAGTTACGACCCGAACACTGAAGCTTTCTTT
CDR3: CASSYDPNTEAFF

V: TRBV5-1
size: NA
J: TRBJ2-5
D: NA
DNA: TGCGCCAGCAGCTGGACAGTGCAAGAGACCCAGTACTTC
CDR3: CASSWTVQETQYF

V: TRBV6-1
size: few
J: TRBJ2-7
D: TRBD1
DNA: TGTGCCAGCGCAAGGGACAGGGACTACGAGCAGTACTTC
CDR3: CASARDRDYEQYF

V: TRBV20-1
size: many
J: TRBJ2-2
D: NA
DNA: TGCAGTGCTACCGACAGGACGAACACCGGGGAGCTGTTTTTT
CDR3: CSATDRTNTGELFF

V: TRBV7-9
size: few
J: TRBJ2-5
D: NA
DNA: TGTGCCAGCCTTGCGCCGGGACTTAATGAGACCCAGTACTTC
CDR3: CASLAPGLNETQYF

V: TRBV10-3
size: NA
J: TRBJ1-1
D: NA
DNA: TGTGCCATCAGCGAGACCGGACACTTGAACACTGAAGCTTTCTTT
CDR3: CAISETGHLNTEAFF

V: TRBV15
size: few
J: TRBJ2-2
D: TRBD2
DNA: TGTGCCACCAGCAGAGATCCGACTAGCGGGAGGGTCGGGGAGCTGTTTTTT
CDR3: CATSRDPTSGRVGELFF

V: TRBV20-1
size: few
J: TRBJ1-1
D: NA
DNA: TGCAGTGCTCCCTGGGGGATGAACACTGAAGCTTTCTTT
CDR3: CSAPWGMNTEAFF

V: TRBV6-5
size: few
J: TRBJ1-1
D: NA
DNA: TGTGCCAGCAGTTACAATACCCAGGGCGCTGAAGCTTTCTTT
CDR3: CASSYNTQGAEAFF

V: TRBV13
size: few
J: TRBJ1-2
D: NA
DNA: TGTGCCAGCAGCCCTGGAGGGGACGGCTACACCTTC
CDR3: CASSPGGDGYTF

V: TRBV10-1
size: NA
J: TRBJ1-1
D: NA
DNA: TGCGCCAGCAGTGAGACCATCGGGAACACTGAAGCTTTCTTT
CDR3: CASSETIGNTEAFF

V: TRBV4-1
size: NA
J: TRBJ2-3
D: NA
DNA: TGCGCCAGCAGCGAAGACGGAAGCACAGATACGCAGTATTTT
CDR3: CASSEDGSTDTQYF

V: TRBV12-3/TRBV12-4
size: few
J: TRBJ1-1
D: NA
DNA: TGTGCCAGCAGTCCTTCGACAGCGAGTGAAGCTTTCTTT
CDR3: CASSPSTASEAFF

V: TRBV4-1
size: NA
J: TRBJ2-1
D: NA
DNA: TGCGCCAGCAGCCAAGTCAGGGGGGATGAGCAGTTCTTC
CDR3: CASSQVRGDEQFF

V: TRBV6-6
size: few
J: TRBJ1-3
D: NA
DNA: TGTGCCAGCAGGGACAGCTCTGGAAACACCATATATTTT
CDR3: CASRDSSGNTIYF

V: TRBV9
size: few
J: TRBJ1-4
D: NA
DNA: TGTGCCAGCAGCGTAGGTCGACAGTTACATGAAAAACTGTTTTTT
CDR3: CASSVGRQLHEKLFF

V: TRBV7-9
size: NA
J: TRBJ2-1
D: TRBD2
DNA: TGTGCCAGCAGCTTAGCTAGCGGGGGGTTCTCCTACAATGAGCAGTTCTTC
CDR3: CASSLASGGFSYNEQFF